This TCR beta chain was obtained from a study of preoperative IRX-2 immunotherapy in early breast cancer. Using immunoSEQ multiplex PCR, the repertoire was profiled, and TCRdb retains in-frame clones only, with some absent. The sample has more than 50,000 clones; approximately 94% are singletons. The CDR3 runs 15 residues. CDR1 LNHDA and CDR2 SQIVND come from the germline V gene (reference sequence). The V gene lost 5 bases and the J gene lost 1 base, with 14 bases spanning the gap. Noted treatment: preoperative locoregional IRX-2 cytokine immunotherapy. Preoperative locoregional IRX-2 cytokine immunotherapy was tested in the phase Ib source study.

Collection of the sample occurred from a patient treated with IRX-2 immunotherapy. V gene TRBV19 combines with J gene TRBJ1-1; a weak D match, TRBD1 (6 bases). The clonotype was recovered from a human donor with breast cancer. This CDR3 is CASSFTGWANTEAFF. The CDR3 DNA reads TGTGCCAGTAGTTTCACAGGGTGGGCGAACACTGAAGCTTTCTTT.